Sequencing of this TCR beta chain was carried out in a study of blood T cell repertoires in COVID-19. Trimming shortened V by 6 bases and J by 4 bases, and 15 bases separated the two germline ends. The CDR3 is 14 amino acids. Germline loops: CDR1 MNHEY, CDR2 SVGAGI. Profiling relied on immunoSEQ multiplex PCR, and the TCRdb table lists in-frame clones only, not all of them. The table lists about 170,000 clones, about 80% of them singletons, with under 9% in the top ten. The TCR was taken from a woman aged 40 to 49 with COVID-19, enrolled during active disease. Material for sequencing was peripheral blood. The V gene is TRBV6-5, the J gene TRBJ1-2, with D perhaps TRBD1 (6 bases). The CDR3 nucleotides read TGTGCCAGCAGGCCCACAGGGATCAGCTATGGCTACACCTTC. Amino acid sequence: CASRPTGISYGYTF.